This TCR beta chain was captured in a study of OX40 agonist ivuxolimab in advanced cancers. Overall study findings and caveats: CD4+ and CD8+ blood T cells expanded clonally by week 6 at 0.1 to 3.0 mg/kg.

The sample holds a few counts of this clone. What it binds is not known. With baseline, cycle 4 day 1, and cycle 7 day 1 as timepoints, blood was sampled. Deletions cut 5 bases from V and 2 bases from J, with 10 bases between. The CDR3 covers 14 residues. Germline CDR1 and CDR2: LNHDA and SQIVND (reference sequence). Profiled with immunoSEQ multiplex PCR; TCRdb holds only in-frame clones, not every one. The profile shows tens of thousands of clones, around 84% of them singletons. The specimen comprised CD4+ or CD8+ T cells sorted from blood, sampled in a trial of the OX40 agonist ivuxolimab. This TCR was sampled from an adult with an advanced solid tumor such as melanoma, head and neck, liver or kidney cancer. The rearrangement links TRBV19 to TRBJ1-3, with a weak D call TRBD1 (6 bases). The CDR3 loop is CASSPHRAGNTIYF. For the CDR3, the DNA is TGTGCCAGTAGTCCCCACAGGGCTGGAAACACCATATATTTT.